The source of this TCR beta chain is a study of breast tumors, draining lymph nodes, adjacent tissues. Study-level results: Tumor TCR diversity was below lymph nodes but above nontumor tissue. Compared with basal-like, luminal-like tumors shared significantly more repertoire with nontumor tissue.

TCRdb processed the multiplex PCR reads anew with MiXCR; each CDR3 protein has one entry. The sample includes over 250,000 distinct CDR3 sequences, 30% of them seen just once. The sample holds many counts of this clonotype. Its antigen is not known. This CDR3 is 15 amino acids long. V was trimmed by 0 bases and J by 3 bases, leaving 11 bases between them. Germline CDR1 and CDR2: SGDLS and YYNGEE. Samples came from axillary lymph nodes draining the breast cancer. The sequence derives from a female donor with breast cancer. Some clones in this sample may be carry-over from other donors' samples. The V gene is TRBV9, the J gene TRBJ2-3; possible D gene TRBD2, 5 bases. Specimen: axillary lymph node tissue. CDR3 DNA: TGTGCCAGCAGCGTAGTAGCGAGGGATACAGATACGCAGTATTTT. It encodes CASSVVARDTDTQYF.